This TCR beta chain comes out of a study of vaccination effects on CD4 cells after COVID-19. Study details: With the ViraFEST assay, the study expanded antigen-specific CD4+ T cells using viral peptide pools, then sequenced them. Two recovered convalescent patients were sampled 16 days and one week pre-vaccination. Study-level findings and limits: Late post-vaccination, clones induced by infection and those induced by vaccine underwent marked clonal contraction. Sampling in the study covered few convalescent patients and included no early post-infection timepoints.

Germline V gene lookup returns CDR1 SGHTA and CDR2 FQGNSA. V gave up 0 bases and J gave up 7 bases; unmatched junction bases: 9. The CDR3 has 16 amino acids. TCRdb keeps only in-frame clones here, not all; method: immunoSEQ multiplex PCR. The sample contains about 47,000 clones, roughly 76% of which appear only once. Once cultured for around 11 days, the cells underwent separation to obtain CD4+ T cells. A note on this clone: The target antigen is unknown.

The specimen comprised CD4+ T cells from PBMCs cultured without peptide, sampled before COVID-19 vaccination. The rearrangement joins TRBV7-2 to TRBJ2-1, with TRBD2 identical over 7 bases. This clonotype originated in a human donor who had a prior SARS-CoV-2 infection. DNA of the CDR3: TGTGCCAGCAGCTTAGCGGGAGGAGTGGGGGGGAATGAGCAGTTCTTC. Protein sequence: CASSLAGGVGGNEQFF.